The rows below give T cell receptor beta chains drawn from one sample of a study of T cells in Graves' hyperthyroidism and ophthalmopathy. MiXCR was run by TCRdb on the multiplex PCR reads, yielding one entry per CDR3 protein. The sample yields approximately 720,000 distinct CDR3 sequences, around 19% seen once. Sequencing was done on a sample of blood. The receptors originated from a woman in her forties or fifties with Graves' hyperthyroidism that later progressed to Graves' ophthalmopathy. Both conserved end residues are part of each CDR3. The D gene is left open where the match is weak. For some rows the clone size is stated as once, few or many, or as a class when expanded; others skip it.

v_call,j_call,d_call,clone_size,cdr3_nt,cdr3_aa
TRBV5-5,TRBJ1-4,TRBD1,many,TGTGCCAGCAGCTTGTGGGACAGCAATGAAAAACTGTTTTTT,CASSLWDSNEKLFF
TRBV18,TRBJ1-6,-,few,TGTGCCAGCTCACTGAGGGGGTCTGATAATTCACCCCTCCACTTT,CASSLRGSDNSPLHF
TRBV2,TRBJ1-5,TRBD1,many,TGTGCCAGCACTGGCCCGGACAGGGAGTGGGGTCAGCCCCAGCATTTT,CASTGPDREWGQPQHF
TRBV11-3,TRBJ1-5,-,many,TGTGCCAGCAGCTTAGGGGGACCGAAGAGCAATCAGCCCCAGCATTTT,CASSLGGPKSNQPQHF
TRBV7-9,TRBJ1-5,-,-,TGTGCCAGCAGCTTATTCCCGACACAAGGCAATCAGCCCCAGCATTTT,CASSLFPTQGNQPQHF
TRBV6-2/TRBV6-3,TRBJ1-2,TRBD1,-,TGTGCCAGCAGTTACTCGACCGGGACAGGGGCTTTACTTTATGGCTACACCTTC,CASSYSTGTGALLYGYTF
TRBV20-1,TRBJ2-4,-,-,TGCAGTGCGAGAGAGGCGGGCATTCAGTACTTC,CSAREAGIQYF
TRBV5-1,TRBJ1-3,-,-,TGCGCCAGCAGCTTGGTCAGTGGGACCTCTGGAAACACCATATATTTT,CASSLVSGTSGNTIYF
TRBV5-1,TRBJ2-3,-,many,TGCGCCAGCAGCTTGGAGGGGAGGCCCCCCACAGATACGCAGTATTTT,CASSLEGRPPTDTQYF
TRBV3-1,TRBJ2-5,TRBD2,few,TGTGCCAGCAGCCAAGAAGCTCTCGGACTAGCGGGAGTCAAAGAGACCCAGTACTTC,CASSQEALGLAGVKETQYF
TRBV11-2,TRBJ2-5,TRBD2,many,TGTGCCAGCAGCCTTACTAGCGGGGATATCGAGACCCAGTACTTC,CASSLTSGDIETQYF
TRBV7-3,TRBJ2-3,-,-,TGTGCCAGCAGTAGGCAGCCCACAGATACGCAGTATTTT,CASSRQPTDTQYF
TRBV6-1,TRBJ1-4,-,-,TGTGCCAGCAGTGAAGTTATGGGGACACTGGATAATGAAAAACTGTTTTTT,CASSEVMGTLDNEKLFF
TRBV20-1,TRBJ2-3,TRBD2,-,TGCAGTGCTAGAGATCCGCGCGGGGGGAGGGGTACGCAGTATTTT,CSARDPRGGRGTQYF
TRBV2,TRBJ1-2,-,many,TGTGCCAGCAGGCCTCTGGGGGGCTACACCTTC,CASRPLGGYTF
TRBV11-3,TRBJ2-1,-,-,TGTGCCAGCAGCCACCGGCGGGATAGTTACAATGAGCAGTTCTTC,CASSHRRDSYNEQFF
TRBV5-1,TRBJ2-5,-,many,TGCGCCAGCACCCGGGACGGAGAAGAGACCCAGTACTTC,CASTRDGEETQYF
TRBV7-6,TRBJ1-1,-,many,TGTGCCAGCAGCTTAGGAGGGACAAACACTGAAGCTTTCTTT,CASSLGGTNTEAFF
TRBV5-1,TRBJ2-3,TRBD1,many,TGCGCCAGCAGCTGGAGAGGACAGGAAACGGCAGATACGCAGTATTTT,CASSWRGQETADTQYF
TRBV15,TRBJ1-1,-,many,TGTGCCACCAGCAGAGATGAGGACTACACTGAAGCTTTCTTT,CATSRDEDYTEAFF
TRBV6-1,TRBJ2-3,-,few,TGTGCCAGCAGTGAATCCAGCGGAGCTAGCACAGATACGCAGTATTTT,CASSESSGASTDTQYF
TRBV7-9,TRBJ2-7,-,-,TGTGCCAGCAGCGACTCTTTAGTGTTCTACGAGCAGTACTTC,CASSDSLVFYEQYF
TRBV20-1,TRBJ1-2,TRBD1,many,TGCAGTGCCCCAGAGGGACAGGGTTGGGGCTACACCTTC,CSAPEGQGWGYTF
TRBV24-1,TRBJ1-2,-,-,TGTGCCACCAGTGGTGTCGGGACGGCTAACTATGGCTACACCTTC,CATSGVGTANYGYTF
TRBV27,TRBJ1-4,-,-,TGTGCCAGCTCCCCCGTGGGGGGCGTAAGGGAAAAACTGTTTTTT,CASSPVGGVREKLFF
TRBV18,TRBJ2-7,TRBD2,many,TGTGCCAGCTCACCAGCTAGCGGGGGGGCTTCAGGCGAGCAGTACTTC,CASSPASGGASGEQYF
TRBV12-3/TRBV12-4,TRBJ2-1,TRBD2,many,TGTGCCAGCAGTTTAATGGGACTAGCGGGACCCAATGAGCAGTTCTTC,CASSLMGLAGPNEQFF
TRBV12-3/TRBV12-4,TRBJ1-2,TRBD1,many,TGTGCCAGCAGTCCGGACAGGGCTCATGGCTACACCTTC,CASSPDRAHGYTF
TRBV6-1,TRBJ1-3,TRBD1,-,TGTGCCAGCAGTCGAAACCCGACAGGGGAAGATTCTCTGTCTGGAAACACCATATATTTT,CASSRNPTGEDSLSGNTIYF
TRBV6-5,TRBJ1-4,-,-,TGTGCCAGCAGTTACGGGGCCGGGGCTAATGAAAAACTGTTTTTT,CASSYGAGANEKLFF
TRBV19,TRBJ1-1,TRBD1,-,TGTGCCAGTAGTATACCCGGGACAGTAGATACTGAAGCTTTCTTT,CASSIPGTVDTEAFF
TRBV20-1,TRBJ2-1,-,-,TGCAGTGCTAGATCCACCGAGGTAGCGGATTCCTACAATGAGCAGTTCTTC,CSARSTEVADSYNEQFF
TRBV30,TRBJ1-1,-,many,TGTGCCTGGAGTGTAGGGGTGGGCACTGAAGCTTTCTTT,CAWSVGVGTEAFF
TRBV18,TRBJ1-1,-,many,TGTGCCAGCTCACCAGCGGGGTCTGAAGCTTTCTTT,CASSPAGSEAFF
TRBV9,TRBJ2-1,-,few,TGTGCCAGCAGCGGCGAAGTCGGTGAGCAGTTCTTC,CASSGEVGEQFF
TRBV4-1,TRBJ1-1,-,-,TGCGCCAGCAGCCAAGGGCAGAGGGCAGCCGATGAAGCTTTCTTT,CASSQGQRAADEAFF
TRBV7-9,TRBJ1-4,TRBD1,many,TGTGCCAGCAGCTTAGTGGGGACAGCAACTAATGAAAAACTGTTTTTT,CASSLVGTATNEKLFF
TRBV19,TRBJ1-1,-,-,TGTGCCAGCCGAACAACCTTCCGGGTAGGGGGTGGAGATGAAGCTTTCTTT,CASRTTFRVGGGDEAFF
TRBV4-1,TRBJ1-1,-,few,TGCGCCAGCAGCCAAGATTCTATGACAGTGAACACTGAAGCTTTCTTT,CASSQDSMTVNTEAFF
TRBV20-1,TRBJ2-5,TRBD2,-,TGCAGTGCTAGAGAACTAGCGGGGGGGTGGGAGACCCAGTACTTC,CSARELAGGWETQYF
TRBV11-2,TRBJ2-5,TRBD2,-,TGTGCCAGCAGCTTTGCGGGGGGGTTCCAAGAGACCCAGTACTTC,CASSFAGGFQETQYF
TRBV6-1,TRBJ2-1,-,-,TGTGCCAGCAGTGAACAGGCCGCCAATGAGCAGTTCTTC,CASSEQAANEQFF
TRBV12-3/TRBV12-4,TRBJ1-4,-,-,TGTGCCAGCAGTTTCCTGACCGAAAAACTGTTTTTT,CASSFLTEKLFF
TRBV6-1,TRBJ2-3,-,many,TGTGCCAGCAGCCCCAGTTCAGGGTGGACAGATACGCAGTATTTT,CASSPSSGWTDTQYF
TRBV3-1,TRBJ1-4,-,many,TGTGCCAGCAGCCTATCGGGTCCCGATGAAAAACTGTTTTTT,CASSLSGPDEKLFF
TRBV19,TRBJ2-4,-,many,TGTGCCAGTACCCAGGGGGCCAAAAACATTCAGTACTTC,CASTQGAKNIQYF
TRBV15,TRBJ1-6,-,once,TGTGCCACCAGCAAAGAACTAAGCTCCTATAATTCACCCCTCCACTTT,CATSKELSSYNSPLHF
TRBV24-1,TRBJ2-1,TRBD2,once,TGTGCCACCAGTGATTCTGCCGGCGGGGGGATTTACAATGAGCAGTTCTTC,CATSDSAGGGIYNEQFF
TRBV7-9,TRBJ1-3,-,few,TGTGCCAGCAGCTTACCTGACAGGGGAAACACCATATATTTT,CASSLPDRGNTIYF
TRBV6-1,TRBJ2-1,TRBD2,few,TGTGCCAGCAGCCGCCATCCCGGGACTAGCTTATTTGAGCAGTTCTTC,CASSRHPGTSLFEQFF
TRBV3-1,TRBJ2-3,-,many,TGTGCCAGCAGCCAACAACCAAGCCGTTCTGATACGCAGTATTTT,CASSQQPSRSDTQYF
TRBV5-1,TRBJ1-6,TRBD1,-,TGCGCCAGCAGCCAGGTTGGGACAGACTATAATTCACCCCTCCACTTT,CASSQVGTDYNSPLHF
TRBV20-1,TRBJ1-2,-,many,TGCAGTGCTAGAGGGCAGGCAGGGGATGGCTACACCTTC,CSARGQAGDGYTF
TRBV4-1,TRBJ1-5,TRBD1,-,TGCGCCAGCAGCCAAGATTTCCCGACAGGGGGCAATCAGCCCCAGCATTTT,CASSQDFPTGGNQPQHF
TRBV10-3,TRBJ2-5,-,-,TGTGCCATCAGTGAGTGGAGGGCAGGGGCCGAAAACTTC,CAISEWRAGAENF
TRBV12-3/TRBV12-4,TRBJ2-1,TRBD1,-,TGTGCCAGCAGGTTAGTACAGGGGGTCTACAATGAGCAGTTCTTC,CASRLVQGVYNEQFF
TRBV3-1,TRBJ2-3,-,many,TGTGCCAGCAGCCATGCTAGGGCCAGCACAGATACGCAGTATTTT,CASSHARASTDTQYF